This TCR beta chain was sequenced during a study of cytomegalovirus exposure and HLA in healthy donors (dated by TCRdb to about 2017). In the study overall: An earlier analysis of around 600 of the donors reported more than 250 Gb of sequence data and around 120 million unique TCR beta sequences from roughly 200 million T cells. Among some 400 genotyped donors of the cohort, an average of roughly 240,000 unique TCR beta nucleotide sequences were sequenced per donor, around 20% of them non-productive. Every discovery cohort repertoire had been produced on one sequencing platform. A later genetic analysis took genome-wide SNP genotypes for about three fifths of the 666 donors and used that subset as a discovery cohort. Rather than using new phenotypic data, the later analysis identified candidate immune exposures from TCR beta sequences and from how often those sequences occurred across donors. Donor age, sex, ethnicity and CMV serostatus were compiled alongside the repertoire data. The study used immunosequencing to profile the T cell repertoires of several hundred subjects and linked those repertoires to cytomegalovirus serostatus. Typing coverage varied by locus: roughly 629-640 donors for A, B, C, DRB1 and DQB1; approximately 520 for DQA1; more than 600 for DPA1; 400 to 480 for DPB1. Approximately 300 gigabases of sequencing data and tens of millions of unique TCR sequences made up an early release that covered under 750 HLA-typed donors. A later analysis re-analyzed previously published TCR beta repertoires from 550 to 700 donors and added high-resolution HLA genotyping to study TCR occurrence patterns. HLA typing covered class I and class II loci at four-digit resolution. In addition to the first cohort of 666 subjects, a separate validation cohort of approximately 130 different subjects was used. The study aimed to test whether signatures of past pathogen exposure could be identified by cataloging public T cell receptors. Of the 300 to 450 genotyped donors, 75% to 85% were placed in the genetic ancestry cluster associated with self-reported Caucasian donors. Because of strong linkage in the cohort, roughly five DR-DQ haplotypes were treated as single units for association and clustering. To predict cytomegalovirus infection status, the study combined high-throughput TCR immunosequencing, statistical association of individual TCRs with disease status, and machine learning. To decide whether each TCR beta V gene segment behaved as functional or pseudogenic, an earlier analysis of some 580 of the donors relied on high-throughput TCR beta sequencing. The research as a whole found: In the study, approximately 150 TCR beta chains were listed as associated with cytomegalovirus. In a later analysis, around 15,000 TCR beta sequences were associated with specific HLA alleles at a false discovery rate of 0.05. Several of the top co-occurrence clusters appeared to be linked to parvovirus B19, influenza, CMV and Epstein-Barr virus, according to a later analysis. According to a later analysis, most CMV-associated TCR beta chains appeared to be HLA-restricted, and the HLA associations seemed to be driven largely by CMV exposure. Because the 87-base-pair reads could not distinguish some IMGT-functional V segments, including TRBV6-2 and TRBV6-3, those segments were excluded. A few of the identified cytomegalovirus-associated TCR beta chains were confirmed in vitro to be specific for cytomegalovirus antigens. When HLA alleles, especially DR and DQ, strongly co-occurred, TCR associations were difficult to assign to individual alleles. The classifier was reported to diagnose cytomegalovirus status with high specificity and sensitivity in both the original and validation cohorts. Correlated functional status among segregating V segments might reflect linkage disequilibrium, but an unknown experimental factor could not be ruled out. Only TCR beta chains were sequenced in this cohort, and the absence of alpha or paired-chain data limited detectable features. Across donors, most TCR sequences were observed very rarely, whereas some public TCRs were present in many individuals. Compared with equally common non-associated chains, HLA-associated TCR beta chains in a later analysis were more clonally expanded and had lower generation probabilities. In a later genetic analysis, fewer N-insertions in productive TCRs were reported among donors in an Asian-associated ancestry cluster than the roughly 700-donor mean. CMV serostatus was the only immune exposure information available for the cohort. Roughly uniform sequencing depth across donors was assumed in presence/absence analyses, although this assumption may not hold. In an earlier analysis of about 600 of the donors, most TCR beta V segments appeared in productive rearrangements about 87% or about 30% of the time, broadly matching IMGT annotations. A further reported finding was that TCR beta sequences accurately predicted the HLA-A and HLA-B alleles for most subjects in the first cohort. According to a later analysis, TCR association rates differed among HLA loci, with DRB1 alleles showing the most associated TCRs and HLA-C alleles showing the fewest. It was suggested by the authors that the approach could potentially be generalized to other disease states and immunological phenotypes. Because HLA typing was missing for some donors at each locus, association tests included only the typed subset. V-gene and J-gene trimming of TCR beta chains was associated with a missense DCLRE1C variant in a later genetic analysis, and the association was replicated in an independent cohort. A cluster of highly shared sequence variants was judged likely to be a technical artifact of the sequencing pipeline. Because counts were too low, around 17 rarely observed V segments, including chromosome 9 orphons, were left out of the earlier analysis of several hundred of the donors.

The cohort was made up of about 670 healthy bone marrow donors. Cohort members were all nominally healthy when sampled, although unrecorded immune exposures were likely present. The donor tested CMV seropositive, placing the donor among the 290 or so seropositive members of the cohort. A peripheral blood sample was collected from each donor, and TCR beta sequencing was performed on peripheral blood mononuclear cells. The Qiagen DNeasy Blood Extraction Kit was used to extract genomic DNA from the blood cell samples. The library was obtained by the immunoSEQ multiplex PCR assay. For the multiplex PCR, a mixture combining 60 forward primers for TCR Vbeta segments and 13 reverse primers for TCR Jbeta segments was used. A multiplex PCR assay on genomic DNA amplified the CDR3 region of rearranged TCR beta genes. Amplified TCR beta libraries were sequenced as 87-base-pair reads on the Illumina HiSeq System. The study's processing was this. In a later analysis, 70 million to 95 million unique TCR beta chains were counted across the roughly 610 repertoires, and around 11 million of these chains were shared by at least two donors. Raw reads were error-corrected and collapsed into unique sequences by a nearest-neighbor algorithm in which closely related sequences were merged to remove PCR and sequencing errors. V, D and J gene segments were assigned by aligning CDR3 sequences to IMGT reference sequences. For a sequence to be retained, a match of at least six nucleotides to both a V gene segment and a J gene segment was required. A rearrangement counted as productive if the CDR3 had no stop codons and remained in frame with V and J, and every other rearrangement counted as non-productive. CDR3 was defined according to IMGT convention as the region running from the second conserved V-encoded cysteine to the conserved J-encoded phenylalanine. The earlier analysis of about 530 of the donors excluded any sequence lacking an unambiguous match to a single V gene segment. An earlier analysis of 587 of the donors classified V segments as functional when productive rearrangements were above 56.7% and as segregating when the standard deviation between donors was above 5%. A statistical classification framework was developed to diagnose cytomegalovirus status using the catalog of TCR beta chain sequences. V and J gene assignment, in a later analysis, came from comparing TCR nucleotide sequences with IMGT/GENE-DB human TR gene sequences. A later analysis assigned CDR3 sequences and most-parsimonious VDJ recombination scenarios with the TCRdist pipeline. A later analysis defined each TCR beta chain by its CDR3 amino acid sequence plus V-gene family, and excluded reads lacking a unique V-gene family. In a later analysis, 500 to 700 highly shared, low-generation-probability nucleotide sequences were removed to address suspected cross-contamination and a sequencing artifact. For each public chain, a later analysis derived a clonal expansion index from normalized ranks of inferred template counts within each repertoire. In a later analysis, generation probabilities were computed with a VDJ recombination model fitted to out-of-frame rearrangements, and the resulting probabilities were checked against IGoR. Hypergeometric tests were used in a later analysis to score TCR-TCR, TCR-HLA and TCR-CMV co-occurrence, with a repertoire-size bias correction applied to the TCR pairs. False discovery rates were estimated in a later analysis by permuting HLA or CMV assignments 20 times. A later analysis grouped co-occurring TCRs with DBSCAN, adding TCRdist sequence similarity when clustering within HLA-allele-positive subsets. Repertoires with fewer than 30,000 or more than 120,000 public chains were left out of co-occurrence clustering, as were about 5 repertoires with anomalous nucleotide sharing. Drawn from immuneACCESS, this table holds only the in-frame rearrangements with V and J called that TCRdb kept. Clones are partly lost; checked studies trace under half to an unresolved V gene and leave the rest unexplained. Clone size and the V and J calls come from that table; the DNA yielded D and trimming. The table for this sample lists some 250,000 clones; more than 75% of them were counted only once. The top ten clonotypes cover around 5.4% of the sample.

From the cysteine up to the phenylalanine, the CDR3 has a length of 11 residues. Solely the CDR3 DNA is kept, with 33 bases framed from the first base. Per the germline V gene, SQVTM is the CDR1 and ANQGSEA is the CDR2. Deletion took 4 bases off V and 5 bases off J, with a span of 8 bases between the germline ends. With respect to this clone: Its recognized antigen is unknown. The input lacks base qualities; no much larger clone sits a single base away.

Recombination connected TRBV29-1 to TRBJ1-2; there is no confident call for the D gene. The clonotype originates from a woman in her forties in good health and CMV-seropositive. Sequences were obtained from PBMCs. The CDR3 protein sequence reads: CSVATGYGYTF. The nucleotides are TGCAGCGTTGCGACGGGTTATGGCTACACCTTC.